This entry concerns a single T cell receptor (beta chain). Unique molecular identifiers were incorporated during preparation of the TCRbeta library. One entry per CDR3 protein results from TCRdb running MiXCR on the PCR reads. The table lists fewer than 200,000 distinct CDR3 sequences, about 6.8% of them singletons. V shed 4 bases and J 6 bases; nucleotides not matched to a gene: 11. Germline CDR1 is SEHNR and CDR2 is FQNEAQ (reference sequence). The CDR3 totals 16 residues. This entry belongs to a study of T-cell reconstitution after alpha-beta-depleted transplantation in children. Sequencing was performed on PBMCs from the stem cell graft donor, taken from the stem cell graft. This TCR was sampled from a human donor who donated a stem cell graft to a child with Wiskott-Aldrich syndrome. The gene calls are TRBV7-9 and TRBJ2-3, with 9 nucleotides matching TRBD2. In nucleotides, the CDR3 is TGTGCCAGCAGCTCCGGGACTAGCCGAAACTCGGATACGCAGTATTTT. Translating it yields CASSSGTSRNSDTQYF. Variable domain in full (rest from reference TRBV7-9 and TRBJ2-3): DTGVSQNPRHKITKRGQNVTFRCDPISEHNRLYWYRQTLGQGPEFLTYFQNEAQLEKSRLLSDRFSAERPKGSFSTLEIQRTEQGDSAMYLCASSSGTSRNSDTQYFGPGTRLTVL.